This T cell receptor (delta chain) came from a study of γδ T cells in repeated Plasmodium falciparum infection. Study details: Donors were malaria-exposed Malian children or age- and gender-matched Australian children. Malian gammadelta TCRs were studied during no-transmission periods and across acute malaria episodes. Four controlled malaria infections with P. falciparum NF54 spanned roughly 97 weeks. General study findings and limits: Vdelta2-negative gammadelta repertoires, largely Vdelta1+, seemingly showed infection-driven waves of new clonal selection.

This clone has at least ten counts. No antigen is known for it. TCRdb assigns this DNA the protein of a much larger clone, which departs from its translation at residue 4; this likely reflects a read error, and the protein shown comes from translating the DNA. The CDR3 has 15 residues. Germline V gene lookup returns CDR1 TVYSNPD and CDR2 GDNSRS (reference sequence). V lost 2 bases and J lost 1, with 17 bases in between. TCRdb reanalyzed the multiplex PCR reads using CATT. The data show roughly 86,000 delta-chain clones, with 1.4% seen just once and under 9.5% held by the top ten. Gammadelta T cells were flow-sorted from PBMC into Vgamma9/Vdelta2+ and Vdelta2-negative populations for bulk analysis.

The specimen was gamma-delta T cells from blood. The receptor comes from a pool of human donors (malaria-infected and uninfected, not separated). The chain employs TRDV3 and TRDJ1, with D possibly being TRDD3 (5 bases). The CDR3 coding sequence is TGTGCCTTTTGCACGGACTGGAATGGCACCGATAAACTCATCTTT. Encoded protein: CAFCTDWNGTDKLIF.